This T cell receptor beta chain was recorded in a study of cytomegalovirus exposure and HLA in healthy donors. Trimming shortened V by 5 bases and J by 4 bases, and 18 bases separated the two germline ends. In germline, CDR1 is SGHVS, CDR2 FNYEAQ. This CDR3 has 15 amino acids. Study-wide results and limits: CMV antigen specificity was confirmed in vitro for three CMV-associated chains. Within the 90 to 150 validation repertoires, first-cohort TCR clusters tended to co-occur, according to a later analysis.

Of note for this clone: The antigen is undetermined.

Sequencing used immunoSEQ multiplex PCR; TCRdb keeps in-frame clones, though not all of them. The sample includes fewer than 250,000 clones, 65% to 85% of them seen just once. Sequenced material: PBMCs. The TCR was taken from a woman under 40 in good health and CMV-seropositive. The chain combines TRBV7-6 with TRBJ2-7, with a possible D match to TRBD2 (6 bases). CDR3: CASSPEGSIRYEQYF. As DNA, the CDR3 is TGTGCCAGCAGCCCGGAGGGATCTATTAGATACGAGCAGTACTTC.